The 8 T cell receptor beta chains below were found in one sample sequenced in a study of T cell repertoires in cytomegalovirus infection. TCRdb re-called the reads through MiXCR, storing one row per CDR3 protein. Of about 890,000 distinct CDR3 sequences listed, about a third are singletons. These TCRs' antigens remain unknown. The sample was cultured CD8+ T cells from PBMCs, taken from culture after CMV antigen stimulation. Receptors originate from a human donor in good health (CMV status not recorded). Some clones in this sample may be carry-over from other donors' samples.

This chain connects TRBV12-3 or TRBV12-4 to TRBJ1-2; no reliable D call. This CDR3 is 13 amino acids long. Deletions cut 3 bases from V and 1 base from J, with 6 bases between. CDR3 loop: CASSFSSNYGYTF. The CDR3, as DNA: TGTGCCAGCAGTTTTTCCAGTAACTATGGCTACACCTTC.

The chain links TRBV19 to TRBJ1-1, with D perhaps TRBD1 (6 bases). The CDR3 is 13 amino acids. The germline V and J ends were trimmed by 8 bases and 6 bases, with 16 bases remaining between them. CDR1 LNHDA and CDR2 SQIVND come from the germline V gene (reference sequence). For the CDR3, the DNA is TGTGCCAGTGCCGGGCAGGGGATTGCTGAAGCTTTCTTT. Translation gives CASAGQGIAEAFF.

This clonotype was picked up a small number of times. J is TRBJ2-7 and V is TRBV27; maybe TRBD2 (5 bases). CDR1 is MNHEY and CDR2 is SMNVEV in the germline V gene (reference sequence). V shed 5 bases and J shed 1 base, with 15 bases lying between them. The length of the CDR3 is 15 residues. The CDR3 reads CASSRRAAVSYEQYF. In DNA, the CDR3 is TGTGCCAGCAGTAGGCGGGCCGCAGTTTCCTACGAGCAGTACTTC.

The rearrangement links TRBV10-2 to TRBJ2-5, with 7 bases matching TRBD1. The CDR3 contains 13 residues. The junction had 2 bases not matched to a gene; V was cut back by 3 bases and J by 4 bases. Germline-derived CDR1 and CDR2 are WSHSY and SAAADI. This chain's CDR3 is CASSDNRGETQYF. CDR3 nucleotide sequence: TGCGCCAGCAGTGATAACAGGGGAGAGACCCAGTACTTC.

This clonotype was observed a few times. The chain carries TRBV28 and TRBJ2-1, with 7 bases aligning to TRBD1. The V and J ends lost 6 bases and 6 bases, in that order; junction bases with no gene match: 8. Looked up from germline, CDR1 is MDHEN and CDR2 is SYDVKM. The CDR3 contains 14 residues. The CDR3 reads CASRTSTGTNEQFF. DNA for the CDR3: TGTGCCAGCAGGACCTCGACAGGGACCAATGAGCAGTTCTTC.

This clonotype was seen only a few times. V and J are TRBV29-1 and TRBJ1-2, with 10 bases fitting TRBD1. The CDR3 is 14 amino acids. With V trimmed by 6 bases and J by 0 bases, 4 bases remained unmatched. Germline values: CDR1 SQVTM, CDR2 ANQGSEA. The CDR3 loop reads CSVKGTGANYGYTF. CDR3 DNA sequence: TGCAGCGTCAAAGGGACAGGGGCTAACTATGGCTACACCTTC.

This chain uses TRBV20-1 with TRBJ1-4; 7 bases match TRBD1. This CDR3 is 14 amino acids long. Germline CDR1 is DFQATT and CDR2 is SNEGSKA (reference sequence). J lost 5 bases, V lost 0 bases, and 3 bases had no gene match. CDR3: CSARDQQGNEKLFF. CDR3 nucleotides: TGCAGTGCTAGAGACCAACAGGGGAATGAAAAACTGTTTTTT.

The chain uses TRBV27 and TRBJ1-1; weak D call: TRBD1 (6 bases). Trimming left V 4 bases short and J 5 bases short, with 17 bases between. This CDR3 spans 15 amino acids. Looked up from germline, CDR1 is MNHEY and CDR2 is SMNVEV (reference sequence). Here the CDR3 reads CASSYLRGGWTEAFF. CDR3 nucleotides: TGTGCCAGCAGTTACCTGCGGGGGGGCTGGACTGAAGCTTTCTTT.